The rows below give T cell receptor beta chains drawn from one sample of a study of post-analysis software for immune sequencing data. TCRdb analysed the PCR reads with MiXCR anew, one entry per CDR3 protein. The table shows over 150,000 distinct CDR3 sequences, with approximately 31% occurring only once. The sample taken for sequencing was blood. These receptors were obtained from a girl between 10 and 17 years old with multiple sclerosis. Both conserved end residues are part of each CDR3. D genes are given only for firm matches. Only some rows state a clone size, as once, few, many or a class for expanded clones.

clone_size,j_call,v_call,d_call,cdr3_aa,cdr3_nt
-,TRBJ2-3,TRBV12-3/TRBV12-4,-,CASSFQAGQARTDTQYF,TGTGCCAGCTCCTTCCAAGCGGGCCAGGCACGCACAGATACGCAGTATTTT
few,TRBJ1-2,TRBV6-6,TRBD1,CASSVGQGVSGHTF,TGTGCCAGCAGTGTGGGACAGGGAGTAAGCGGCCACACCTTC
-,TRBJ1-3,TRBV5-1,-,CASSFGLTSGNTIYF,TGCGCCAGCAGCTTCGGACTGACCTCTGGAAACACCATATATTTT
-,TRBJ2-1,TRBV7-8,TRBD2,CASSLELAGETQFF,TGTGCCAGCAGCTTAGAACTAGCGGGAGAGACCCAGTTCTTC
-,TRBJ2-1,TRBV3-1,-,CASSQEKQGEQFF,TGTGCCAGCAGCCAAGAAAAGCAAGGCGAGCAGTTCTTC
few,TRBJ1-1,TRBV12-3/TRBV12-4,TRBD1,CASSFGQGTYTEAFF,TGTGCCAGCAGTTTCGGACAGGGGACTTACACTGAAGCTTTCTTT
many,TRBJ2-4,TRBV7-9,-,CASSFLRPGAKNIQYF,TGTGCCAGCAGCTTCCTGCGACCCGGGGCCAAAAACATTCAGTACTTC
-,TRBJ2-7,TRBV5-1,-,CASSLAAVGYEQYF,TGCGCCAGCAGCTTGGCGGCAGTAGGCTACGAGCAGTACTTC
-,TRBJ1-5,TRBV30,TRBD1,CAWDRGGDQPQHF,TGTGCCTGGGACAGGGGTGGCGATCAGCCCCAGCATTTT
many,TRBJ2-5,TRBV10-3,-,CAISETLGETQYF,TGTGCCATCAGTGAGACCCTGGGGGAGACCCAGTACTTC
few,TRBJ1-1,TRBV7-3,-,CASSSLTVMNTEAFF,TGTGCCAGCAGCTCTCTGACAGTAATGAACACTGAAGCTTTCTTT
few,TRBJ2-5,TRBV12-3/TRBV12-4,-,CASRRSGGTPIQETQYF,TGTGCCAGCAGAAGGAGTGGGGGAACCCCGATCCAAGAGACCCAGTACTTC
many,TRBJ2-7,TRBV12-3/TRBV12-4,TRBD2,CASSFGTSGTYEQYF,TGTGCCAGCAGTTTTGGGACTAGCGGTACCTACGAGCAGTACTTC
-,TRBJ1-2,TRBV28,-,CASLWAGKGYSYTF,TGTGCCAGCCTATGGGCAGGGAAGGGCTATAGCTACACCTTC
-,TRBJ2-7,TRBV20-1,-,CSAQRTVSGYEQYF,TGCAGTGCTCAGAGGACAGTCAGTGGGTACGAGCAGTACTTC
few,TRBJ2-7,TRBV7-8,TRBD1,CASGTGFDEQYF,TGTGCCAGCGGGACAGGGTTCGACGAGCAGTACTTC
-,TRBJ1-1,TRBV9,-,CASSVGVGANTEAFF,TGTGCCAGCAGCGTAGGAGTCGGGGCAAACACTGAAGCTTTCTTT
many,TRBJ2-3,TRBV10-3,TRBD2,CAIRRLAGGVADTQYF,TGTGCCATCAGAAGACTAGCGGGAGGAGTAGCAGATACGCAGTATTTT
few,TRBJ1-2,TRBV28,-,CASRPTDPHGYTF,TGTGCCAGCAGGCCGACAGATCCCCACGGCTACACCTTC
few,TRBJ1-2,TRBV27,TRBD1,CASSFSSGGPSYGYTF,TGTGCCAGCAGTTTCTCCTCAGGGGGCCCAAGCTATGGCTACACCTTC
-,TRBJ1-1,TRBV3-1,-,CASRSRGMNGNTEAFF,TGTGCCAGCAGATCCAGGGGTATGAATGGGAACACTGAAGCTTTCTTT
few,TRBJ2-3,TRBV20-1,TRBD2,CSPPGRLADTDTQYF,TGCAGTCCACCCGGCCGGCTAGCGGATACAGATACGCAGTATTTT
-,TRBJ2-1,TRBV27,-,CASQTLRGDDEQFF,TGTGCCAGCCAAACTCTCCGCGGGGACGATGAGCAGTTCTTC
many,TRBJ2-3,TRBV6-2/TRBV6-3,-,CASSLTRGDTQYF,TGTGCCAGCAGCTTGACTAGGGGAGATACGCAGTATTTT
-,TRBJ1-1,TRBV7-9,-,CASSLVTTEAFF,TGTGCCAGCAGCTTAGTAACCACTGAAGCTTTCTTT
many,TRBJ2-7,TRBV9,-,CASSVGGKQAAYEQYF,TGTGCCAGCAGCGTAGGTGGGAAGCAGGCAGCCTACGAGCAGTACTTC
-,TRBJ2-3,TRBV3-1,TRBD2,CASSQRVQAGVLDTQYF,TGTGCCAGCAGCCAAAGGGTCCAAGCGGGAGTCCTAGATACGCAGTATTTT
many,TRBJ2-1,TRBV5-1,TRBD1,CASSLDGQGWGNEQFF,TGCGCCAGCAGCTTGGACGGACAGGGGTGGGGGAATGAGCAGTTCTTC
-,TRBJ2-1,TRBV28,TRBD2,CASSFRSGSSDEQFF,TGTGCCAGCAGTTTTAGAAGCGGGAGTAGCGATGAGCAGTTCTTC
-,TRBJ1-1,TRBV5-6,TRBD1,CASSYGTGDTEAFF,TGTGCCAGCAGCTACGGGACAGGGGACACTGAAGCTTTCTTT
once,TRBJ1-5,TRBV11-2,-,CASSVGYTNQPQHF,TGTGCCAGCAGCGTCGGCTACACCAATCAGCCCCAGCATTTT
-,TRBJ2-6,TRBV28,-,CASSQDNWGAGANVLTF,TGTGCCAGCAGCCAAGACAACTGGGGCGCTGGGGCCAACGTCCTGACTTTC
-,TRBJ1-1,TRBV27,-,CASSFTGAKTEAFF,TGTGCCAGCAGTTTTACGGGAGCGAAGACTGAAGCTTTCTTT
few,TRBJ2-1,TRBV27,-,CASSRTESYNEQFF,TGTGCCAGCAGTAGGACGGAGTCCTACAATGAGCAGTTCTTC